One sample yielded the 32 T cell receptor beta chains listed below, sequenced in a study of cytomegalovirus exposure and HLA in healthy donors. Data came from immunoSEQ multiplex PCR; TCRdb stores just in-frame clones and leaves some out. Seen here are 70,000 or so clones, roughly 94% observed once, and the top ten hold 1.5% to 1.9%. The sequencing sample was made of PBMCs. The source of these receptors is a man between 18 and 29 years old in good health and CMV-seropositive.

This clone has more than one count but fewer than ten. The chain recombines TRBV5-4 with TRBJ2-3, with a tentative D call TRBD1 (6 bases). The length of the CDR3 is 15 residues. The V and J ends lost 4 bases and 1 base respectively, with 13 bases between them. From germline, CDR1 is SGHNT and CDR2 YYREEE (reference sequence). The CDR3 sequence is CASSLTRTGTDTQYF. CDR3 nucleotide sequence: TGTGCCAGCAGCCTAACCAGGACAGGCACAGATACGCAGTATTTT.

CDR3 nucleotides: TGCGCCAGCAAAGGACAAGGCAATCAGCCCCAGCATTTT. This gives the protein CASKGQGNQPQHF. The chain recombines TRBV4-1 with TRBJ1-5; D is possibly TRBD1 (5 bases). The CDR3 totals 13 residues. V lost 7 bases and J 2 bases, leaving 9 bases between the germline ends. The germline V gene encodes CDR1 MGHRA and CDR2 YSYEKL.

The gene calls are TRBV18 and TRBJ1-1, with no clear D. The CDR3 loop spans 13 amino acids. Germline V gene data show CDR1 as KGHSH and CDR2 as LQKENI. V gave up 4 bases and J gave up 1 base, with 7 bases separating them. The CDR3 reads CASSHDTNTEAFF. The CDR3 DNA is TGTGCCAGCTCACACGACACGAACACTGAAGCTTTCTTT.

The rearrangement links TRBV27 to TRBJ2-7; tentative D call: TRBD1 (6 bases). Germline V gene sequence: CDR1 MNHEY, CDR2 SMNVEV (reference sequence). Deletions cut 2 bases from V and 2 bases from J, with 7 bases between. CDR3 length: 13 amino acids. The CDR3 protein is CASSLTGTYEQYF. The CDR3, as DNA: TGTGCCAGCAGTTTAACAGGGACCTACGAGCAGTACTTC.

By its share, this clone is medium-sized (0.01 to 0.1%). This chain links TRBV11-3 with TRBJ1-1, with D tentatively TRBD1 (6 bases). This CDR3 region has 14 residues. V lost 5 bases, J lost 5 bases, and 15 bases lay in between. Germline V gene data show CDR1 as SGHNT and CDR2 as YENEEA. CDR3 loop: CASSPSRRGTEAFF. The DNA of the CDR3 is TGTGCCAGCAGCCCCAGCCGCAGGGGTACTGAAGCTTTCTTT.

The chain has TRBV5-6 and TRBJ2-3; D may be TRBD1 (6 bases). The CDR3 runs to 15 residues. V gave up 4 bases and J gave up 0 bases, with 12 bases separating them. Looked up from germline, CDR1 is SGHDT and CDR2 is YYEEEE. The CDR3 is CASSRYDRSTDTQYF. DNA of the CDR3: TGTGCCAGCAGCCGTTACGACAGGAGCACAGATACGCAGTATTTT.

The CDR3 loop is CASSYELHSTDTQYF. In DNA, the CDR3 is TGTGCCAGCAGTTACGAACTCCATAGCACAGATACGCAGTATTTT. V usage is TRBV6-5 and J usage is TRBJ2-3; D is undetermined. This CDR3 is built from 15 residues. The V end was cut by 2 bases, the J end by 0 bases, with 9 bases between. The germline V gene encodes CDR1 MNHEY and CDR2 SVGAGI.

The CDR3 is CASSYSSKGGEQFF. Written as DNA, the CDR3 is TGTGCCAGCAGTTACTCGTCAAAAGGAGGGGAGCAGTTCTTC. V and J are TRBV6-5 and TRBJ2-1; tentatively, D is TRBD2 (6 bases). CDR3 length: 14 amino acids. The germline gives CDR1 MNHEY, CDR2 SVGAGI. V lost 0 bases and J 10 bases, leaving 13 bases between the germline ends.

The CDR3: CASSEISGRYNEQFF. CDR3 sequence (DNA): TGCGCCAGCAGTGAGATTAGCGGGAGGTACAATGAGCAGTTCTTC. V and J are TRBV10-1 and TRBJ2-1, with TRBD2 matching 10 bases. This CDR3 region has 15 residues. J lost 4 bases, V lost 2 bases, and 2 bases had no gene match. Germline assignment: CDR1 WNHNN and CDR2 SYGVQD (reference sequence).

The CDR3 here is CASRRTGGTDTQYF. CDR3 nucleotide sequence: TGTGCCAGCAGAAGGACAGGGGGCACAGATACGCAGTATTTT. The gene calls are TRBV6-5 and TRBJ2-3, with 9 bases lining up with TRBD1. Losses at the gene ends were 6 bases for V and 1 base for J; bases not matched to a gene: 2. Germline CDR1 MNHEY, CDR2 SVGAGI. The CDR3 is 14 amino acids.

This rearrangement joins TRBV5-4 to TRBJ2-1; the D gene is possibly TRBD2 (6 bases). CDR1 is SGHNT and CDR2 is YYREEE in the germline V gene (reference sequence). This CDR3 is 14 amino acids long. Trimming took off 3 bases at V and 9 bases at J, with 16 bases between the two ends. Here the CDR3 reads CASSSKETSGEQFF. The CDR3 nucleotides are TGTGCCAGCAGCTCTAAGGAGACTAGTGGTGAGCAGTTCTTC.

The chain carries TRBV30 and TRBJ2-7, with 8 bases matching TRBD2. V lost 3 bases, J lost 3 bases, and 4 bases stayed unmatched. CDR1 GTSNPN and CDR2 SVGIG come from the germline V gene (reference sequence). This CDR3 spans 13 amino acids. CDR3 nucleotides: TGTGCCTGGAGCGGACTAGCCCACTACGAGCAGTACTTC. Its protein is CAWSGLAHYEQYF. Looking up the rest from reference TRBV30 and TRBJ2-7 gives the full variable domain: SQTIHQWPATLVQPVGSPLSLECTVEGTSNPNLYWYRQAAGRGLQLLFYSVGIGQISSEVPQNLSASRPQDRQFILSSKKLLLSDSGFYLCAWSGLAHYEQYFGPGTRLTVT.

The J gene is TRBJ1-3, the V gene TRBV6-6; perhaps TRBD1 as D (6 bases). V was shortened by 6 bases and J by 7 bases, with 19 bases between the two germline ends. CDR3 length: 15 residues. CDR1 and CDR2 from the germline V gene are MNHNY and SVGAGI (reference sequence). The CDR3: CASSLRRGSLNTIYF. Written as DNA, the CDR3 is TGTGCCAGCAGCCTGAGAAGGGGGAGTCTGAACACCATATATTTT.

This clone was seen only a few times. This chain uses TRBV7-3 with TRBJ2-2, with unresolved D. Germline CDR1 SGHTA, CDR2 FQGTGA. The CDR3 has 16 residues. V dropped 5 bases and J dropped 5 bases, with 18 bases sitting between them. The CDR3 nucleotides are TGTGCCAGCAGCCCCTCTCGAGGAGTGAGAACCGGGGAGCTGTTTTTT. Translating gives CASSPSRGVRTGELFF.

The J gene is TRBJ2-5, the V gene TRBV6-5; 7 positions match TRBD1. The germline CDR1 and CDR2 sequences are MNHEY and SVGAGI. The CDR3 loop spans 14 amino acids. With V trimmed by 8 bases and J by 2 bases, 8 bases remained unmatched. CDR3 nucleotide sequence: TGTGCCAGCCAAAAAGACAGGGTTCAAGAGACCCAGTACTTC. This sequence encodes CASQKDRVQETQYF.

The chain uses TRBV7-9 and TRBJ2-3; no definite D call. This CDR3 has 16 residues. Per the germline V gene, CDR1 is SEHNR and CDR2 is FQNEAQ (reference sequence). V lost 3 bases to trimming and J lost 0 bases, with 13 bases between them. The CDR3 DNA is TGTGCCAGCAGCTTCCTTGGTTTTACTAGCACAGATACGCAGTATTTT. It translates to CASSFLGFTSTDTQYF.

V is TRBV10-3 and J is TRBJ1-2; 9 bases line up with TRBD1. CDR3 length: 16 amino acids. The trim removed 0 bases at V and 7 bases at J, leaving 9 bases unmatched. The germline CDR1 and CDR2 sequences are ENHRY and SYGVKD. The CDR3 nucleotides read TGTGCCATCAGTGAGTCGGGACAGGGTATAAAGAGTGGCTACACCTTC. This translates into CAISESGQGIKSGYTF.

J is TRBJ1-4 and V is TRBV10-3, with D possibly matching TRBD1 (5 bases). The germline V gene has CDR1 ENHRY and CDR2 SYGVKD. Between the trimmed V and J ends, which lost 7 bases and 8 bases, there was a span of 14 bases. The CDR3 totals 13 residues. The CDR3 here is CAINTGLGEKLFF. The DNA for the CDR3 is TGTGCCATCAACACAGGCCTTGGGGAAAAACTGTTTTTT.

The V and J genes are TRBV27 and TRBJ2-5; 7 positions match TRBD2. After removal of 6 bases from V and 5 bases from J, the junction contained 9 bases not matched to a gene. Germline V CDR1 and CDR2: MNHEY, SMNVEV (reference sequence). CDR3 length: 14 residues. As DNA, the CDR3 is TGTGCCAGCAGCTCCTCCGGGCGGGGGGAGACCCAGTACTTC. Residues: CASSSSGRGETQYF.

This clone was seen once. The chain uses TRBV7-3 and TRBJ2-2; TRBD1 agrees at 9 bases. Trimming took 6 bases from V and 6 from J; bases not matched to a gene: 11. Germline V lookup: CDR1 SGHTA, CDR2 FQGTGA. The CDR3 covers 16 residues. The CDR3 DNA reads as TGTGCCAGCAGGCATTTACCGGGACAGGGAGCCGGGGAGCTGTTTTTT. Protein sequence: CASRHLPGQGAGELFF.

The chain is built from TRBV12-2 and TRBJ2-4; the DNA was not used to check the table's D call, TRBD2. TRBV12-2 is a pseudogene segment. The CDR3 is 21 amino acids. The CDR3 bases are TGTGCAAGTCGCTTTTACGGGACTCCGACTAGCGGGGCCCTAGCCAAAAACATTCAGTACTTC. It codes for CASRFYGTPTSGALAKNIQYF.

This chain links TRBV30 with TRBJ2-1, with D possibly matching TRBD1 (6 bases). V lost 4 bases and J lost 0, with 19 bases in between. The CDR3 runs to 17 residues. Germline V gene data show CDR1 as GTSNPN and CDR2 as SVGIG (reference sequence). The CDR3: CAWTAPGQIGSYNEQFF. For the CDR3, the DNA is TGTGCCTGGACCGCCCCGGGACAAATCGGCTCCTACAATGAGCAGTTCTTC.

The chain joins TRBV30 to TRBJ2-1, with a weak D call TRBD2 (5 bases). Germline loops: CDR1 GTSNPN, CDR2 SVGIG (reference sequence). Trimming removed 5 bases at V and 10 bases at J, with 21 bases between. The CDR3 runs 14 residues. CDR3 nucleotide sequence: TGTGCCTGGGAAGGACTCTCAATCCTCGGGGAGCAGTTCTTC. Its translation is CAWEGLSILGEQFF. The full variable domain, completed using reference TRBV30 and TRBJ2-1, is SQTIHQWPATLVQPVGSPLSLECTVEGTSNPNLYWYRQAAGRGLQLLFYSVGIGQISSEVPQNLSASRPQDRQFILSSKKLLLSDSGFYLCAWEGLSILGEQFFGPGTRLTVL.

This rearrangement joins TRBV29-1 to TRBJ1-2; 7 bases are shared with TRBD1. The CDR3 sequence is 12 residues long. CDR1 and CDR2 (germline): SQVTM, ANQGSEA. The junction had 4 bases not matched to a gene; V was cut back by 1 base and J by 8 bases. The CDR3 sequence: CSVEGQGRGYTF. CDR3 nucleotides: TGCAGCGTTGAAGGACAGGGAAGAGGCTACACCTTC.

The chain is built from TRBV5-6 and TRBJ2-3; no clear D gene. The CDR3 is 14 residues long. The germline CDR1 and CDR2 sequences are SGHDT and YYEEEE. Trimming took off 4 bases at V and 4 bases at J, with 13 bases between the two ends. Written as DNA, the CDR3 is TGTGCCAGCAGCCTGGCGTACGGTGCAGATACGCAGTATTTT. Protein: CASSLAYGADTQYF. Supplemented by reference TRBV5-6 and TRBJ2-3, the full variable domain reads DAGVTQSPTHLIKTRGQQVTLRCSPKSGHDTVSWYQQALGQGPQFIFQYYEEEERQRGNFPDRFSGHQFPNYSSELNVNALLLGDSALYLCASSLAYGADTQYFGPGTRLTVL.

This rearrangement joins TRBV19 to TRBJ1-5; TRBD1 is a possible D gene (5 bases). The ends were cut back, 6 bases at V and 5 bases at J, with 11 bases in the middle. The CDR3 is 13 amino acids. Germline-derived CDR1 and CDR2 are LNHDA and SQIVND (reference sequence). The CDR3 DNA reads TGTGCCAGTAGCCCCGGCAGGGATCAGCCCCAGCATTTT. It encodes CASSPGRDQPQHF.

The rearrangement uses TRBV19 and TRBJ2-4; tentative D call: TRBD2 (6 bases). The germline V and J ends were trimmed by 0 bases and 1 base, with 13 bases remaining between them. Germline loops: CDR1 LNHDA, CDR2 SQIVND (reference sequence). CDR3 length: 17 residues. CDR3 sequence reads: CASSIDSAGSAKNIQYF. The CDR3 coding sequence is TGTGCCAGTAGTATAGACTCTGCGGGATCGGCCAAAAACATTCAGTACTTC.

The chain uses TRBV6-6 and TRBJ2-7; a weak D match, TRBD2 (5 bases). Germline V lookup: CDR1 MNHNY, CDR2 SVGAGI (reference sequence). The CDR3 consists of 13 residues. Trimming removed 7 bases from V and 6 bases from J, with 16 bases in between. The CDR3 bases are TGTGCCAGCACCCCCTCCTCAAGCGGCGAGCAGTACTTC. It specifies CASTPSSSGEQYF.

The chain has TRBV19 and TRBJ1-1; D possibly corresponds to TRBD1 (5 bases). This CDR3 is 16 amino acids long. Germline loops: CDR1 LNHDA, CDR2 SQIVND (reference sequence). V lost 5 bases to trimming and J lost 5 bases, with 21 bases between them. CDR3 in DNA: TGTGCCAGTAGTCCTAGGGTGTGGGGGGACGGGACTGAAGCTTTCTTT. This translates into CASSPRVWGDGTEAFF.

The J gene is TRBJ1-1, the V gene TRBV6-5; 8 bases line up with TRBD1. The V segment lost 7 bases and the J segment 4 bases; nucleotides outside the gene matches: 8. Germline V gene lookup returns CDR1 MNHEY and CDR2 SVGAGI. The CDR3 spans 14 residues. The CDR3 DNA sequence: TGTGCCAGCACGTGGACAGGGATGGCCACTGAAGCTTTCTTT. It encodes CASTWTGMATEAFF.

This sequence joins TRBV28 and TRBJ1-2, with D tentatively TRBD1 (6 bases). The germline CDR1 and CDR2 sequences are MDHEN and SYDVKM. The V end was cut by 1 base, the J end by 7 bases, with 13 bases between. The CDR3 runs to 14 residues. The CDR3: CASSLSTGFSGYTF. The CDR3 DNA is TGTGCCAGCAGTTTATCTACAGGGTTTTCTGGCTACACCTTC.

This clone was seen just once. The V gene is TRBV6-1, the J gene TRBJ2-7; TRBD1 is a possible D gene (6 bases). This CDR3 region has 14 residues. Germline V gene sequence: CDR1 MNHNS, CDR2 SASEGT. With 6 bases removed from V and 3 bases from J, the gap between germline ends came to 15 bases. This CDR3 reads CASSRTGSSYEQYF. The CDR3 DNA reads TGTGCCAGCAGCCGAACAGGGAGCAGCTACGAGCAGTACTTC.